The entry below describes one TCR beta chain. The antigen is not known. The source of the sample is a study of Ad26.COV2.S vaccination and SARS-CoV-2 variants. Points from the study as a whole: Breadth measured for non-spike TCRs was similar across vaccine and placebo recipients. Analytic work on TCR breadth and depth might have understated the full extent of total T cell responses.

Trimming took 1 base from V and 2 from J; bases not matched to a gene: 9. CDR1 is SQVTM and CDR2 is ANQGSEA in the germline V gene. This CDR3 region has 17 residues. TCRdb's table, derived via immunoSEQ multiplex PCR, lists solely in-frame clones and lacks some. This table holds approximately 400,000 clones, 92% found once. This TCR was sampled from a human donor who had recovered from COVID-19. The chain recombines TRBV29-1 with TRBJ1-4; 8 bases fit TRBD1. The starting material was peripheral blood, obtained after recovery from COVID-19. The CDR3 region has the DNA TGCAGCGTTGAAGGAGCTACAGGGGGTGCTACTAATGAAAAACTGTTTTTT. Translation gives CSVEGATGGATNEKLFF.